These T cell receptor beta chains were read from a single sample in a study of patients and donors after allogeneic stem cell transplantation. TCRdb re-called the RT-PCR reads through MiXCR, storing one row per CDR3 protein. Altogether 920,000 or so distinct CDR3 sequences are present, over 15% being singletons, with the ten largest covering 5% to 6.5%. The sequenced sample consisted of blood, either unsorted or a sorted T cell fraction (not recorded which). The receptors were sampled from a human donor who was either an allogeneic HSCT recipient or a stem cell or donor lymphocyte infusion donor (not recorded which). It is not recorded whose cells these are; they may come from a transplant donor. The CDR3 runs from the conserved cysteine through the conserved F or W. A D gene is named only where the DNA matches it firmly. The size entry is marked missing in some rows and otherwise reads once, few, many or a size class.

J gene	D gene	V gene	clone size	CDR3 protein	CDR3 DNA
TRBJ1-2	-	TRBV6-1	few	CASSELISYGYTF	TGTGCCAGCAGTGAATTAATCTCCTATGGCTACACCTTC
TRBJ1-5	TRBD1	TRBV6-5	-	CASSYQGANQPQHF	TGTGCCAGCAGTTACCAGGGGGCCAATCAGCCCCAGCATTTT
TRBJ2-2	TRBD1	TRBV6-2/TRBV6-3	few	CASSSVGGHTGELFF	TGTGCCAGCAGTTCTGTAGGGGGCCACACCGGGGAGCTGTTTTTT
TRBJ2-2	-	TRBV7-2	few	CASSRSTRRTGELFF	TGTGCCAGCAGCCGATCTACTAGACGTACCGGGGAGCTGTTTTTT
TRBJ2-5	-	TRBV9	few	CASSIAGTPQETQYF	TGTGCCAGCAGCATCGCCGGGACTCCACAGGAGACCCAGTACTTC
TRBJ2-4	-	TRBV10-2	-	CASSGSSQGAPSKNIQYF	TGCGCCAGCAGCGGTTCGTCCCAGGGAGCCCCTTCCAAAAACATTCAGTACTTC
TRBJ2-2	TRBD1	TRBV5-1	few	CASSPHRGHRLGELFF	TGCGCCAGCAGCCCCCACAGGGGACACAGACTCGGGGAGCTGTTTTTT
TRBJ1-2	-	TRBV24-1	few	CATSGDRNYGYTF	TGTGCCACCAGTGGCGACAGGAACTATGGCTACACCTTC
TRBJ1-5	-	TRBV3-1	-	CASSQSATSNQPQHF	TGTGCCAGCAGCCAATCGGCTACGAGCAATCAGCCCCAGCATTTT
TRBJ2-7	-	TRBV7-9	-	CASSLLLPGQAYEQYF	TGTGCCAGCAGCCTCCTCTTACCGGGACAAGCCTACGAGCAGTACTTC
TRBJ2-1	-	TRBV20-1	few	CSAREVGGVSSYNEQFF	TGCAGTGCTAGAGAAGTCGGCGGGGTGAGCTCCTACAATGAGCAGTTCTTC
TRBJ2-3	-	TRBV30	-	CAWSGGGTDTQYF	TGTGCCTGGTCGGGTGGGGGCACAGATACGCAGTATTTT